The 30 T cell receptor beta chains given below trace back to one sample, sequenced in a study of shared clonotypes between healthy human individuals. Measured with immunoSEQ multiplex PCR; TCRdb has only the in-frame clones, and not every one. The table records some 2,500,000 clones, 80% to 95% of them present only once. Sample: naive CD4+ T cells from PBMCs. As to subset: CD45RA+ positively selected. Receptors were obtained from a man aged 18 to 30 in good health. Some clones in this sample may be carry-over from other donors' samples.

V and J are TRBV5-1 and TRBJ2-3; D is tentatively TRBD1 or TRBD2 (5 bases each). Trimming stripped 4 bases from V and 0 bases from J, with 12 bases between. The germline gives CDR1 SGHRS, CDR2 YFSETQ. The CDR3 has 15 residues. The chain's CDR3 is CASSRDATSTDTQYF. In DNA form, the CDR3 reads TGCGCCAGCAGCCGGGACGCCACTAGCACAGATACGCAGTATTTT.

This chain connects TRBV6-1 to TRBJ1-2; TRBD1 might be the D (6 bases). V lost 5 bases to trimming and J lost 3 bases, with 10 bases between them. Germline lookup yields CDR1 MNHNS and CDR2 SASEGT. There are 13 residues in the CDR3. The CDR3 reads CASSPAGDYGYTF. The CDR3 DNA sequence: TGTGCCAGCAGTCCTGCAGGGGACTATGGCTACACCTTC.

This clone was seen only once. V and J are TRBV18 and TRBJ2-4; 7 bases are shared with TRBD1. The CDR3 is 16 amino acids. V dropped 4 bases and J dropped 2; count of bases not matched to a gene: 8. Germline V gives CDR1 KGHSH, CDR2 LQKENI. CDR3 in DNA: TGTGCCAGCTCACTTACGACAGGGTGGCCCAAAAACATTCAGTACTTC. Its translation: CASSLTTGWPKNIQYF.

The rearrangement links TRBV2 to TRBJ2-7, with D perhaps matching TRBD2 (6 bases). The CDR3 contains 15 residues. Germline V gene lookup returns CDR1 SNHLY and CDR2 FYNNEI. V was shortened by 4 bases and J by 0 bases, with 13 bases between the two germline ends. The CDR3 region has the DNA TGTGCCAGCAGTGCCCCGGGAGCTGGCTCCTACGAGCAGTACTTC. Its protein product is CASSAPGAGSYEQYF. Variable domain in full (rest from reference TRBV2 and TRBJ2-7): EPEVTQTPSHQVTQMGQEVILRCVPISNHLYFYWYRQILGQKVEFLVSFYNNEISEKSEIFDDQFSVERPDGSNFTLKIRSTKLEDSAMYFCASSAPGAGSYEQYFGPGTRLTVT.

The genes are TRBV27 and TRBJ2-5; D uncertain. With 4 bases removed from V and 1 base from J, the gap between germline ends came to 7 bases. This CDR3 is built from 13 residues. Germline CDR1 is MNHEY and CDR2 is SMNVEV (reference sequence). CDR3 in DNA: TGTGCCAGCAGTTACAGAGTCCAAGAGACCCAGTACTTC. Translating it yields CASSYRVQETQYF.

The chain is built from TRBV6-1 and TRBJ2-2; tentative D call: TRBD2 (5 bases). In germline, CDR1 is MNHNS, CDR2 SASEGT. Trimming left V 4 bases short and J 6 bases short, with 15 bases between. This CDR3 is built from 15 residues. CDR3 loop: CASSVYRDHAGELFF. In nucleotides, the CDR3 is TGTGCCAGCAGTGTCTACCGGGATCACGCCGGGGAGCTGTTTTTT.

The J gene is TRBJ1-1, the V gene TRBV10-2; maybe TRBD1 (6 bases). CDR1 WSHSY and CDR2 SAAADI come from the germline V gene. Trimming shortened V by 0 bases and J by 11 bases, and 16 bases separated the two germline ends. The CDR3 is 14 amino acids. The CDR3: CASSESQGPPVAFF. For the CDR3, the DNA is TGCGCCAGCAGTGAGTCGCAGGGGCCCCCTGTTGCTTTCTTT.

In this sample, this clone turned up a few times. CDR3 sequence reads: CASLASYNQPQHF. CDR3 DNA: TGTGCCAGTCTGGCGTCCTACAATCAGCCCCAGCATTTT. This rearrangement joins TRBV19 to TRBJ1-5; D remains unclear. The CDR3 spans 13 residues. V lost 8 bases, J lost 3 bases, and 11 bases lay in between. Germline-derived CDR1 and CDR2 are LNHDA and SQIVND (reference sequence).

The rearrangement links TRBV5-4 to TRBJ2-7; 7 positions match TRBD1. This CDR3 spans 16 amino acids. Trimming removed 6 bases from V and 6 bases from J; junction bases left unmatched: 18. The germline V gene has CDR1 SGHNT and CDR2 YYREEE (reference sequence). The CDR3 spells CASTSGGGRAGGEQYF. In DNA, the CDR3 is TGTGCCAGCACCTCTGGGGGCGGCAGGGCAGGGGGCGAGCAGTACTTC.

The rearrangement joins TRBV9 to TRBJ2-7; D tentatively reads TRBD1 or TRBD2 (5 bases each). V was trimmed by 4 bases and J by 5 bases, leaving 16 bases between them. Germline assignment: CDR1 SGDLS and CDR2 YYNGEE. The length of the CDR3 is 14 residues. For the CDR3, the DNA is TGTGCCAGCAGCCTACGAGGGGCGGCCGACGAGCAGTACTTC. The encoded protein is CASSLRGAADEQYF.

This clone was found once. V gene TRBV19 combines with J gene TRBJ2-7, with D possibly being TRBD2 (6 bases). This CDR3 contains 15 residues. The ends were cut back, 3 bases at V and 1 base at J, with 13 bases in the middle. Germline V gene lookup returns CDR1 LNHDA and CDR2 SQIVND (reference sequence). This CDR3 reads CASSIGGLQSYEQYF. The CDR3 DNA reads TGTGCCAGTAGTATCGGGGGTTTGCAATCCTACGAGCAGTACTTC.

V and J are TRBV18 and TRBJ2-7, with 7 nucleotides matching TRBD1. Per the germline V gene, CDR1 is KGHSH and CDR2 is LQKENI. The CDR3 length is 14 residues. V shed 5 bases, J shed 0 bases, and the junction held 4 bases outside the gene matches. The DNA of the CDR3 is TGTGCCAGCTCATGGGGACAGAGCTCCTACGAGCAGTACTTC. Translated, it gives CASSWGQSSYEQYF.

This clone was counted once. The V gene is TRBV5-6, the J gene TRBJ1-1; no firm D call. The CDR3 contains 15 residues. The germline V and J ends were trimmed by 2 bases and 0 bases, with 11 bases remaining between them. Germline assignment: CDR1 SGHDT and CDR2 YYEEEE. CDR3 amino acids: CASSLGQAMNTEAFF. The CDR3 bases are TGTGCCAGCAGCTTAGGGCAGGCGATGAACACTGAAGCTTTCTTT.

CDR3 nucleotide sequence: TGTGCCAGAATGTGTGGTCGGCCTAACTATGGCTACACCTTC. Translated, it gives CARMCGRPNYGYTF. The genes are TRBV5-3 and TRBJ1-2; D call uncertain. TRBV5-3 is an ORF for which the function is uncertain. The CDR3 loop spans 14 amino acids. V was cut by 6 bases and J by 0 bases, with 12 bases left in between.

Points on this clone: This sample also contains other DNA sequences that code for the same CDR3. The rearrangement uses TRBV2 and TRBJ2-7; D remains unclear. Looked up from germline, CDR1 is SNHLY and CDR2 is FYNNEI. The CDR3 runs to 11 residues. Trimming took off 7 bases at V and 0 bases at J, with 4 bases between the two ends. The CDR3 coding sequence is TGTGCCAGCACGAGCTCCTACGAGCAGTACTTC. Translating it yields CASTSSYEQYF.

V and J are TRBV5-8 and TRBJ2-7; TRBD1 matches 10 bases. Germline V gives CDR1 SGHTS, CDR2 YDEGEE. The CDR3 sequence is 15 residues long. Trimming at V came to 4 bases and at J to 1 base, leaving 5 bases not matched to a gene. The CDR3, as DNA: TGTGCCAGCAGCCGACAGGGGGCCTGGTCCTACGAGCAGTACTTC. Its protein is CASSRQGAWSYEQYF.

Only one count was recorded for this clone. CDR3 nucleotides: TGTGCCAGCAGTTCCCGGGCTAGCGGGGTCCAAGAGACCCAGTACTTC. It specifies CASSSRASGVQETQYF. The V and J genes are TRBV6-6 and TRBJ2-5; 9 nucleotides line up with TRBD2. V lost 4 bases, J lost 1 base, and 7 bases stayed unmatched. The CDR3 runs to 16 residues. Per germline, CDR1 MNHNY and CDR2 SVGAGI (reference sequence).

This chain uses TRBV7-3 with TRBJ2-1; perhaps TRBD2 as D (5 bases). Trimming took 0 bases from V and 0 from J, leaving 9 bases between them. CDR1 and CDR2 from the germline V gene are SGHTA and FQGTGA. The CDR3 contains 16 residues. This CDR3 is CASSLTGKSSYNEQFF. For the CDR3, the DNA is TGTGCCAGCAGCTTAACCGGGAAGAGCTCCTACAATGAGCAGTTCTTC.

The chain carries TRBV6-1 and TRBJ2-5, with 8 bases fitting TRBD2. V was clipped by 5 bases and J by 9 bases; unmatched bases: 11. Germline CDR1 MNHNS, CDR2 SASEGT. The CDR3 is made up of 14 amino acids. The CDR3 DNA reads TGTGCCAGCAGTACCCGGGGGGGGGCCGGGGCCCAGTACTTC. Its translation: CASSTRGGAGAQYF.

The rearrangement joins TRBV27 to TRBJ1-1, with D possibly matching TRBD1 (6 bases). There are 16 residues in the CDR3. V lost 1 base and J 0 bases, leaving 12 bases between the germline ends. The germline gives CDR1 MNHEY, CDR2 SMNVEV (reference sequence). The CDR3 coding sequence is TGTGCCAGCAGTTTATGGGGGACATCTATGAACACTGAAGCTTTCTTT. Protein sequence: CASSLWGTSMNTEAFF.

The chain joins TRBV11-2 to TRBJ1-2; no clear D. The CDR3 covers 14 residues. The germline V gene encodes CDR1 SGHAT and CDR2 FQNNGV. The V end lost 7 bases, the J end lost 8 bases, and 20 bases lay between the germline ends. The CDR3 nucleotides are TGTGCCAGCACCGCTTATCCTTCGGTGAGGGGCTACACCTTC. Translated, it gives CASTAYPSVRGYTF.

The chain joins TRBV4-3 to TRBJ1-3; D is perhaps TRBD1 (5 bases). This CDR3 region has 18 residues. Germline assignment: CDR1 LGHNA and CDR2 YSLEER. Trimming took off 0 bases at V and 2 bases at J, with 17 bases between the two ends. CDR3 in amino acids: CASSQEVAGWGAGNTIYF. The CDR3 DNA follows: TGCGCCAGCAGCCAAGAGGTCGCGGGCTGGGGGGCTGGAAACACCATATATTTT.

The chain couples TRBV11-3 to TRBJ2-3; D gene ambiguous. The germline V gene has CDR1 SGHNT and CDR2 YENEEA. This CDR3 is 15 amino acids long. Trimming shortened V by 0 bases and J by 3 bases, and 10 bases separated the two germline ends. The CDR3 nucleotides read TGTGCCAGCAGCTTAGAGTCGGGCCCAACAGATACGCAGTATTTT. Its protein product is CASSLESGPTDTQYF.

CDR3 sequence: CASSLSGGGAETQYF. CDR3 sequence (DNA): TGTGCCAGCAGCTTATCCGGCGGCGGGGCGGAGACCCAGTACTTC. The chain joins TRBV5-4 to TRBJ2-5, with D possibly being TRBD2 (6 bases). This CDR3 has 15 residues. The germline gives CDR1 SGHNT, CDR2 YYREEE (reference sequence). The V gene lost 2 bases and the J gene lost 5 bases, with 16 bases spanning the gap.

This clone was counted once. This same CDR3 is encoded by further DNA sequences in the sample. The gene calls are TRBV5-1 and TRBJ1-2; D possibly corresponds to TRBD1 (6 bases). This CDR3 is 13 amino acids long. CDR1 and CDR2 from the germline V gene are SGHRS and YFSETQ. The V end lost 0 bases, the J end lost 4 bases, and 7 bases lay between the germline ends. The CDR3 nucleotides read TGCGCCAGCAGCTTGGGGACAGTCTATGGCTACACCTTC. This translates into CASSLGTVYGYTF.

The chain employs TRBV27 and TRBJ1-4; possibly TRBD1 for D (6 bases). CDR1 MNHEY and CDR2 SMNVEV come from the germline V gene (reference sequence). The CDR3 sequence is 15 residues long. Trimming shortened V by 8 bases and J by 3 bases, and 16 bases separated the two germline ends. The CDR3 reads CASSSPGAANEKLFF. CDR3 DNA: TGTGCCAGCTCGTCGCCGGGGGCTGCTAATGAAAAACTGTTTTTT.

The CDR3 bases are TGTGCCAGCAGCTTCTTTATCGAGCAGTACTTC. Amino acid sequence: CASSFFIEQYF. The chain has TRBV7-2 and TRBJ2-7; D is unresolved. This CDR3 region has 11 residues. CDR1 and CDR2 (germline): SGHTA, FQGNSA. Trimming took 3 bases from V and 6 from J, leaving 6 bases between them.

Points on this clone: A much larger clone differs from this one at a single base, so this may be a read error. This CDR3 is also generated by other DNA sequences in the sample. V gene TRBV11-2 combines with J gene TRBJ1-1; D is unclear. The CDR3 has 13 residues. Looked up from germline, CDR1 is SGHAT and CDR2 is FQNNGV. Trimming took 0 bases from V and 0 from J, leaving 2 bases between them. The CDR3 sequence: CASSLEVNTEAFF. The CDR3 coding sequence is TGTGCCAGCAGCTTAGAGGTGAACACTGAAGCTTTCTTT.

The V and J genes are TRBV11-2 and TRBJ2-2; a weak D match, TRBD1 (6 bases). V lost 5 bases and J lost 2, with 9 bases in between. The CDR3 is 14 residues long. Germline CDR1 SGHAT, CDR2 FQNNGV. CDR3 amino acids: CASSTGTNTGELFF. CDR3 sequence (DNA): TGTGCCAGCAGCACCGGGACAAACACCGGGGAGCTGTTTTTT.

This chain connects TRBV5-1 to TRBJ2-1, with TRBD2 identical over 14 bases. The CDR3 length is 18 residues. Unmatched junction bases numbered 7, after V lost 3 bases and J lost 2 bases. Germline V CDR1 and CDR2: SGHRS, YFSETQ. The CDR3 nucleotides are TGCGCCAGCAGCTCCGGACCGGGACTAGCGGGAGCCTACAATGAGCAGTTCTTC. Amino acid sequence: CASSSGPGLAGAYNEQFF. Supplemented by reference TRBV5-1 and TRBJ2-1, the full variable domain reads KAGVTQTPRYLIKTRGQQVTLSCSPISGHRSVSWYQQTPGQGLQFLFEYFSETQRNKGNFPGRFSGRQFSNSRSEMNVSTLELGDSALYLCASSSGPGLAGAYNEQFFGPGTRLTVL.